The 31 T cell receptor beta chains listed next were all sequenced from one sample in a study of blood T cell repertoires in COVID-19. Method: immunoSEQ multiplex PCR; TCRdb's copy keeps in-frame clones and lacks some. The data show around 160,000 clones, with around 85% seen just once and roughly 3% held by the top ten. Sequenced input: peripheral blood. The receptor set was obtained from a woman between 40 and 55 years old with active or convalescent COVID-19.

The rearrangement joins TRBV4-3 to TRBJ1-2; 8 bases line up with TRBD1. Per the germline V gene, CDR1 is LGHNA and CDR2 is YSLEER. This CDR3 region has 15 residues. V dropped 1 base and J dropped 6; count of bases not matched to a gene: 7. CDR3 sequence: CASSQVTGGRDGYTF. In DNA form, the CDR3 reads TGCGCCAGCAGCCAAGTTACAGGGGGTCGGGATGGCTACACCTTC.

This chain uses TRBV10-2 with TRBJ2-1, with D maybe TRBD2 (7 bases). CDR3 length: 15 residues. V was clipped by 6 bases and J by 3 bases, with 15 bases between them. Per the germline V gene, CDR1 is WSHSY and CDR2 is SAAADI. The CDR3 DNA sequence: TGCGCCAGCAGGCTAGCGGAGGGGGGCTACAATGAGCAGTTCTTC. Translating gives CASRLAEGGYNEQFF.

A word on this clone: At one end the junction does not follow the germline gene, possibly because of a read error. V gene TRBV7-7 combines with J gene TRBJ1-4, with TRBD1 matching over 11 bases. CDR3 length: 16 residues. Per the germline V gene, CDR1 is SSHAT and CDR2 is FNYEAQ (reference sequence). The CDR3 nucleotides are TGTGCTAGCAGCCCCGGGACAGGGGGAAGGAACGAAAAACTGTTTTTT. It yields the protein CASSPGTGGRNEKLFF.

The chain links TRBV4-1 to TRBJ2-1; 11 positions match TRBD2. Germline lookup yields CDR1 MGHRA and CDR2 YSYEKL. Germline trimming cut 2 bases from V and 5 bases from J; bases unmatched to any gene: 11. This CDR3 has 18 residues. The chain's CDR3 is CASSQRTRLAGRDNEQFF. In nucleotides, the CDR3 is TGCGCCAGCAGCCAACGAACTCGACTAGCGGGACGGGACAATGAGCAGTTCTTC.

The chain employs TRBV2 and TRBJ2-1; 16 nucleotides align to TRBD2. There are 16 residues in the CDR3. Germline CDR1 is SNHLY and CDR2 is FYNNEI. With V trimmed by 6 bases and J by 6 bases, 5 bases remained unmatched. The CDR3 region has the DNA TGTGCCAGCAGCGCGGGGACTAGCGGGGGGGCCAATGAGCAGTTCTTC. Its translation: CASSAGTSGGANEQFF.

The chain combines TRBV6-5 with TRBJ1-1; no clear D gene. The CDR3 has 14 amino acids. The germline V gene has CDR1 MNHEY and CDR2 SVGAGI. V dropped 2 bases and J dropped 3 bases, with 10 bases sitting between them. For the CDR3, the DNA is TGTGCCAGCAGTTACCGGGCGGGGTACACTGAAGCTTTCTTT. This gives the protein CASSYRAGYTEAFF.

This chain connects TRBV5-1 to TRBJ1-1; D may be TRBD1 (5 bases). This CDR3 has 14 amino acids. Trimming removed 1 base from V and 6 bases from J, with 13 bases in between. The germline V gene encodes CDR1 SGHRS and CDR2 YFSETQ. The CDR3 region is CASSLWTTNPEAFF. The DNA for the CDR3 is TGCGCCAGCAGCTTGTGGACAACCAACCCTGAAGCTTTCTTT.

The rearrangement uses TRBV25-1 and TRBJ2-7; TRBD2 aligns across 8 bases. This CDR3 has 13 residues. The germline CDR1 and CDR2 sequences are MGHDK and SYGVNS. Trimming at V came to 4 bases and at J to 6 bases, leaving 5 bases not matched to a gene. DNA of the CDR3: TGTGCCAGCAGTGTCCCCGGGGGGGCCGAGCAGTACTTC. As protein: CASSVPGGAEQYF.

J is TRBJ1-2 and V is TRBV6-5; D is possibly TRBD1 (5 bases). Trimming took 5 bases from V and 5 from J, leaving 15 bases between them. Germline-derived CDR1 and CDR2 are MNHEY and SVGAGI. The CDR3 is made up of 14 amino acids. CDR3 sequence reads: CASSPRGGYYGYTF. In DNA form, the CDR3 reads TGTGCCAGCAGTCCTCGGGGGGGTTATTATGGCTACACCTTC.

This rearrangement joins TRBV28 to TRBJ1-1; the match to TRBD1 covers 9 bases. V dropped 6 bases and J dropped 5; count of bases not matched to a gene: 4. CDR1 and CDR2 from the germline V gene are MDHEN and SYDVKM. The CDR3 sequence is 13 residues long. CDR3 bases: TGTGCCAGCAGGGGGACAGGGTGGACTGAAGCTTTCTTT. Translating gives CASRGTGWTEAFF.

CDR3 protein: CASSVLSTSGGANEQFF. CDR3 bases: TGTGCCAGCAGCGTCTTATCCACTAGCGGGGGGGCCAATGAGCAGTTCTTC. This chain connects TRBV9 to TRBJ2-1, with TRBD2 matching 13 bases. J gave up 6 bases and V 2 bases, and 8 bases lay outside the gene matches. CDR3 length equals 17 residues. Germline CDR1 and CDR2: SGDLS and YYNGEE.

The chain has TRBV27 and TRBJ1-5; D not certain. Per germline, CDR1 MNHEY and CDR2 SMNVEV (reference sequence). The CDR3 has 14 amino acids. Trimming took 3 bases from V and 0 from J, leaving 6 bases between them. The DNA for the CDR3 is TGTGCCAGCAGTTTCGGGGATAGCAATCAGCCCCAGCATTTT. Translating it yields CASSFGDSNQPQHF.

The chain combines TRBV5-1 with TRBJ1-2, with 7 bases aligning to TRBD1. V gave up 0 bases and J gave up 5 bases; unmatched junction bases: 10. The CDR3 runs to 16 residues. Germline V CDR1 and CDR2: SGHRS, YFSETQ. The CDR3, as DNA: TGCGCCAGCAGCTTGGGACAGGGCCCTCCCTTATATGGCTACACCTTC. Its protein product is CASSLGQGPPLYGYTF.

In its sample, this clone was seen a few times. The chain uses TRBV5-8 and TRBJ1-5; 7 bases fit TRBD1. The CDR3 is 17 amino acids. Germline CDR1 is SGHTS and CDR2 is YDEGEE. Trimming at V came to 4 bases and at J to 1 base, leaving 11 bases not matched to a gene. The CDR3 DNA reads TGTGCCAGCAGCGCAGGGACAGCGGAGGGGAGCAATCAGCCCCAGCATTTT. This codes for CASSAGTAEGSNQPQHF. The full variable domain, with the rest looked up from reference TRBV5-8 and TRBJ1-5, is EAGVTQSPTHLIKTRGQQATLRCSPISGHTSVYWYQQALGLGLQFLLWYDEGEERNRGNFPPRFSGRQFPNYSSELNVNALELEDSALYLCASSAGTAEGSNQPQHFGDGTRLSIL.

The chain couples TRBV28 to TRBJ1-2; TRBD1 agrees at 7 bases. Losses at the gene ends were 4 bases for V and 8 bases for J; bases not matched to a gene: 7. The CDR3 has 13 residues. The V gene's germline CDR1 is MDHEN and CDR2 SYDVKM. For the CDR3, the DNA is TGTGCCAGCAGTTCTGACAGGGCCTACGGCTACACCTTC. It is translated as CASSSDRAYGYTF.

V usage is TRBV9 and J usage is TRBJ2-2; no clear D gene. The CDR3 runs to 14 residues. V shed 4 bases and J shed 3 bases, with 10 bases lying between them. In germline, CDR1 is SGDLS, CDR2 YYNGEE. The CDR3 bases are TGTGCCAGCAGCCCTCTACGAGACACCGGGGAGCTGTTTTTT. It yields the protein CASSPLRDTGELFF.

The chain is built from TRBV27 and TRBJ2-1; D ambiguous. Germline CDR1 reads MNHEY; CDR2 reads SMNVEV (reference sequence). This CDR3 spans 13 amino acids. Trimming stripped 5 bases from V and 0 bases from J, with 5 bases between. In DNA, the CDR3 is TGTGCCAGCAGTCTGAGCTCCTACAATGAGCAGTTCTTC. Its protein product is CASSLSSYNEQFF.

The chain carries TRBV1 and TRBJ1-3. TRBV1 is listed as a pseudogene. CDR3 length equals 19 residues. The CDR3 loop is CTSSQEWGSSSGSGNTIYF. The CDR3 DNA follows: TGCACCAGCAGCCAAGAATGGGGAAGCTCAAGCGGCTCTGGAAACACCATATATTTT.

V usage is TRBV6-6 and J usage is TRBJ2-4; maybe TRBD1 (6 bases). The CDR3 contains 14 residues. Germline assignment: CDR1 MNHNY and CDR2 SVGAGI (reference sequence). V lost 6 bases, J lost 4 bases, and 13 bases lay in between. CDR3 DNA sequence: TGTGCCAGCAGAAACGGACAGATTAAAAACATTCAGTACTTC. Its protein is CASRNGQIKNIQYF.

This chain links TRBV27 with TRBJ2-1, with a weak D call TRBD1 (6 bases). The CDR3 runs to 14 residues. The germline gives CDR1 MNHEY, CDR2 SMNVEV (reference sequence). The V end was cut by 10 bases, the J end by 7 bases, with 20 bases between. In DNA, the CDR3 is TGTGCCACGCAACAGGGTTTCGAGGGGAATGAGCAGTTCTTC. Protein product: CATQQGFEGNEQFF.

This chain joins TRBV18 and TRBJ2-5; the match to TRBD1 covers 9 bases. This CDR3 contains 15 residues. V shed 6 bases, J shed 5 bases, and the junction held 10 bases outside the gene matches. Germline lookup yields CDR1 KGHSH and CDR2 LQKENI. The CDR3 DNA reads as TGTGCCAGCTCTTGGGGACAGGGTCCGCGGGAGACCCAGTACTTC. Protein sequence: CASSWGQGPRETQYF.

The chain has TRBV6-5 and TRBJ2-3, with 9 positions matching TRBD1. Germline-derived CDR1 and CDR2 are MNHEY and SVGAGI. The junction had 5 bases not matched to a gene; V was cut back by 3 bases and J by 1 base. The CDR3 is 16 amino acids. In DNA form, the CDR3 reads TGTGCCAGCAGTTATGGGACAGGGTTGGGCACAGATACGCAGTATTTT. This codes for CASSYGTGLGTDTQYF.

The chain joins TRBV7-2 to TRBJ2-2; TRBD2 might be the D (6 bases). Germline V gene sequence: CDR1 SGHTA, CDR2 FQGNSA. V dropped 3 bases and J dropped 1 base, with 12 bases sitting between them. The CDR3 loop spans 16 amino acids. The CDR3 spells CASSLAGTQNTGELFF. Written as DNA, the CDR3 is TGTGCCAGCAGCTTGGCCGGGACTCAGAACACCGGGGAGCTGTTTTTT.

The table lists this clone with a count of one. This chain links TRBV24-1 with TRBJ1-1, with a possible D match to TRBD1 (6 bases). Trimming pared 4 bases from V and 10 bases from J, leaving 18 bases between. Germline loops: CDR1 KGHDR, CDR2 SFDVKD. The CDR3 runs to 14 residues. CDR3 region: CATSDTTRGNRAFF. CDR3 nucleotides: TGTGCCACCAGTGACACGACGAGGGGGAATCGAGCTTTCTTT.

CDR3 region: CATLQAPDRQAFF. Here the CDR3 DNA reads TGTGCCACTCTCCAGGCCCCGGACAGGCAAGCTTTCTTT. V and J are TRBV28 and TRBJ1-1, with TRBD1 matching 7 bases. The CDR3 length is 13 residues. V was pared by 10 bases and J by 9 bases, with 14 bases of the junction left unmatched. Per germline, CDR1 MDHEN and CDR2 SYDVKM.

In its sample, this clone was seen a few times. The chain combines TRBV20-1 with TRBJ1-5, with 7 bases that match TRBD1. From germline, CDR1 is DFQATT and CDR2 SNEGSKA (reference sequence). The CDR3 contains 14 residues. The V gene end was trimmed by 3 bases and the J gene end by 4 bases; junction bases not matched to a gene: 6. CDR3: CSASGRGRNQPQHF. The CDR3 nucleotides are TGCAGTGCTAGTGGGAGGGGGCGTAATCAGCCCCAGCATTTT.

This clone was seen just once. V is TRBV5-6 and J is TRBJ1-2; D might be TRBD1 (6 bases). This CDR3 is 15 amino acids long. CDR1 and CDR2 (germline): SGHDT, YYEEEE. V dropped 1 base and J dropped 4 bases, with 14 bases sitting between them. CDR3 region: CASSLTGRSTYGYTF. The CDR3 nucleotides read TGTGCCAGCAGCTTGACAGGGCGGTCTACCTATGGCTACACCTTC. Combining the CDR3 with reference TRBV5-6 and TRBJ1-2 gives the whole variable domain DAGVTQSPTHLIKTRGQQVTLRCSPKSGHDTVSWYQQALGQGPQFIFQYYEEEERQRGNFPDRFSGHQFPNYSSELNVNALLLGDSALYLCASSLTGRSTYGYTFGSGTRLTVV.

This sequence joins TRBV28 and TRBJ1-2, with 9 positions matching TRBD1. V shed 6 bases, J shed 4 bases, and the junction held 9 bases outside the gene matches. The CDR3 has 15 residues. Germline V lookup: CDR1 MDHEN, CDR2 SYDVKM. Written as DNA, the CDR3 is TGTGCCAGCAGGGAAAGGACAGGGGAGGTCTATGGCTACACCTTC. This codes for CASRERTGEVYGYTF.

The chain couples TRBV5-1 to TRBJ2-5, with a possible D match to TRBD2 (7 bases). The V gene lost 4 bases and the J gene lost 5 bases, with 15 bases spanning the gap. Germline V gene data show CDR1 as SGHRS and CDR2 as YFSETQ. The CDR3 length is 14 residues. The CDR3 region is CASSDRGGRETQYF. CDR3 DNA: TGCGCCAGCAGCGACCGCGGGGGCAGGGAGACCCAGTACTTC.

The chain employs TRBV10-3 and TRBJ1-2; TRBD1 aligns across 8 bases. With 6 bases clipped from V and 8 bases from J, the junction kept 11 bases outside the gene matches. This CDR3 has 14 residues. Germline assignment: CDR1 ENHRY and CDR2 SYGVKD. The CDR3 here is CAISGTGGLRGYTF. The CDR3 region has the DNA TGTGCCATCAGCGGGACAGGCGGTTTACGGGGCTACACCTTC.

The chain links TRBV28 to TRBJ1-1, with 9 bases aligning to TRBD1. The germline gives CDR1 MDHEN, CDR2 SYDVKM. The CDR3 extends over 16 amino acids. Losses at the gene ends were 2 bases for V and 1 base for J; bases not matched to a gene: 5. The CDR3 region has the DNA TGTGCCAGCAGTTTAGGGGCACAGGGGGCGAACACTGAAGCTTTCTTT. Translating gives CASSLGAQGANTEAFF.